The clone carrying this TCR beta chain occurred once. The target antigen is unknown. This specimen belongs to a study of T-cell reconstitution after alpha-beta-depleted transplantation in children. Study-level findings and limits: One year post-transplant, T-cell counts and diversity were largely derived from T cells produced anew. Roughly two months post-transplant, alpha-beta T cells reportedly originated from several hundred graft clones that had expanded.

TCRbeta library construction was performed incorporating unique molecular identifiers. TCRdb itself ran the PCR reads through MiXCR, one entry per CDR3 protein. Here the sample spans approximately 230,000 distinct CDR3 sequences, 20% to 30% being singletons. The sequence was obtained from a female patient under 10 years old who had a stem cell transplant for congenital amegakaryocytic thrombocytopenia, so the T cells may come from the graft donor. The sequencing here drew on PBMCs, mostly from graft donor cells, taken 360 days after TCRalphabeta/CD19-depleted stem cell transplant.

CDR3 loop: CASSPNGREETQYF. The CDR3 DNA reads TGTGCCAGCTCACCGAACGGTAGGGAAGAGACCCAGTACTTC. The chain has TRBV18 and TRBJ2-5; D call uncertain. Trimming took off 3 bases at V and 3 bases at J, with 11 bases between the two ends. This CDR3 is 14 amino acids long. Germline values: CDR1 KGHSH, CDR2 LQKENI.